This T cell receptor beta chain came from a study of cytomegalovirus exposure and HLA in healthy donors (dated 2017 in TCRdb). About the full investigation: In an earlier analysis of approximately 500 of the donors, 250 to 350 Gb of sequence data and 100 million or so unique TCR beta sequences from 150 million to 200 million T cells were reported. Roughly 300 gigabases of sequencing data and approximately 85 million unique TCR sequences were included in an early release covering about 620 HLA-typed donors. Of the roughly 400 genotyped donors, over 70% fell in the genetic ancestry cluster associated with self-reported Caucasian donors. The study aimed to test whether cataloging public T cell receptors could reveal signatures of past pathogen exposure. Using immunosequencing, the study profiled T cell repertoires from fewer than 700 subjects and related those repertoires to cytomegalovirus serostatus. Along with the roughly 700-subject first cohort, a separate validation cohort of over a hundred different subjects was used. The study combined high-throughput TCR immunosequencing, statistical association of individual TCRs with disease status, and machine learning to predict cytomegalovirus infection status. A later analysis re-analyzed previously published TCR beta repertoires from 650 to 800 donors and added high-resolution HLA genotyping to study TCR occurrence patterns. In the later analysis, no new phenotypic data were used to find candidate immune exposures; instead, reliance was placed on TCR beta sequences and their occurrence across donors. To decide whether each TCR beta V gene segment behaved as functional or pseudogenic, an earlier analysis of some 580 of the donors relied on high-throughput TCR beta sequencing. Donor age, sex, ethnicity and CMV serostatus were compiled together with the repertoire data. Genome-wide SNP genotypes for about 60% of the roughly 700 donors were used in a later genetic analysis, which treated that subset as a discovery cohort. All discovery cohort repertoires had been generated on a single sequencing platform. Both class I and class II loci were covered by HLA typing, at four-digit resolution. The number of donors typed differed by locus, with roughly 629-640 for A, B, C, DRB1 and DQB1, over 500 for DQA1, 600 to 610 for DPA1, and approximately 470 for DPB1. Roughly five DR-DQ haplotypes were handled as single units for association and clustering, since linkage in the cohort was strong. On average, around 230,000 unique TCR beta nucleotide sequences were sequenced per donor among 350 to 400 genotyped donors of the cohort, with roughly 18% of those sequences being non-productive. The paper as a whole reports these results and caveats: In the study, 150 to 200 TCR beta chains were listed as associated with cytomegalovirus. A cluster of highly shared sequence variants was judged likely to be a technical artifact of the sequencing pipeline. A later analysis found that most CMV-associated TCR beta chains appeared HLA-restricted, with HLA associations seemingly driven largely by CMV exposure. Three of the identified cytomegalovirus-associated TCR beta chains were confirmed in vitro to be specific for cytomegalovirus antigens. The classifier was reported to diagnose cytomegalovirus status with high specificity and sensitivity in both the original and validation cohorts. CMV serostatus was the only immune exposure information available for the cohort. This cohort had only TCR beta chains sequenced, and the lack of alpha or paired-chain data limited which features could be detected. Because counts were too low, more than 15 rarely observed V segments, including chromosome 9 orphons, were left out of the earlier analysis of approximately 500 of the donors. A later analysis found that HLA-associated TCR beta chains were more clonally expanded and had lower generation probabilities than equally common non-associated chains. According to a later analysis, parvovirus B19, influenza, CMV and Epstein-Barr virus appeared linked to several top co-occurrence clusters. In a later genetic analysis, fewer N-insertions in productive TCRs were reported among donors in an Asian-associated ancestry cluster than the 666-donor mean. Because HLA typing was missing for some donors at each locus, association tests included only the typed subset. Strong co-occurrence of HLA alleles, especially DR and DQ, made assigning TCR associations to individual alleles difficult. The presence/absence analyses assumed that sequencing depth was roughly uniform across donors, and that assumption may not be true. Some IMGT-functional V segments, including TRBV6-2 and TRBV6-3, could not be told apart with the 87-base-pair reads, so those segments were excluded. According to the authors, the approach could potentially be generalized to other disease states and immunological phenotypes. At a false discovery rate of 0.05, a later analysis linked under 20,000 TCR beta sequences to specific HLA alleles. According to a later analysis, TCR association rates differed among HLA loci, with DRB1 alleles showing the most associated TCRs and HLA-C alleles showing the fewest. An association between a missense DCLRE1C variant and V-gene and J-gene trimming of TCR beta chains was found in a later genetic analysis and replicated in an independent cohort. In an earlier analysis of 450 to 750 of the donors, most TCR beta V segments appeared in productive rearrangements about 87% or about 30% of the time, broadly matching IMGT annotations. While some public TCRs were present in many individuals, most TCR sequences turned up only very rarely across donors. Correlated functional status among segregating V segments might be attributable to linkage disequilibrium, but an unknown experimental factor could not be ruled out. A further reported finding was that TCR beta sequences accurately predicted the HLA-A and HLA-B alleles for most subjects in the first cohort.

The cohort comprised some 700 healthy bone marrow donors. At the time of sampling, all cohort members were nominally healthy, though unrecorded immune exposures were likely present. The donor was CMV seropositive and belonged to the group of 250 to 300 seropositive cohort members. Each donor provided a peripheral blood sample, and peripheral blood mononuclear cells were used for TCR beta sequencing. The Qiagen DNeasy Blood Extraction Kit was used to extract genomic DNA from the blood cell samples. Of note for this clone: The antigen it recognizes is unknown. No qualities accompany the bases; no much larger clone lies one base away.

Libraries were prepared through the immunoSEQ multiplex PCR assay. A mixture of 60 forward primers for TCR Vbeta segments and 13 reverse primers for TCR Jbeta segments was used in the multiplex PCR. The CDR3 region of rearranged TCR beta genes was amplified from genomic DNA by a multiplex PCR assay. On the Illumina HiSeq System, the amplified TCR beta libraries were sequenced as 87-base-pair reads. Processing in the source paper ran as follows. A later analysis tallied tens of millions of unique TCR beta chains across the approximately 670 repertoires, and approximately 12 million of those chains were shared by two or more donors. Raw reads were error-corrected and collapsed into unique sequences with a nearest-neighbor algorithm that merged closely related sequences to remove PCR and sequencing errors. To assign V, D and J gene segments, CDR3 sequences were aligned to IMGT reference sequences. For a sequence to be retained, a match of at least six nucleotides to both a V gene segment and a J gene segment was required. A rearrangement was called productive if the CDR3 had no stop codons and remained in frame with V and J, and every other rearrangement was called non-productive. Following IMGT convention, CDR3 was defined as the stretch from the second conserved V-encoded cysteine to the conserved J-encoded phenylalanine. The earlier analysis of about 640 of the donors excluded any sequence lacking an unambiguous match to a single V gene segment. An earlier analysis of several hundred of the donors classified V segments as functional when productive rearrangements were above 56.7% and as segregating when the standard deviation between donors was above 5%. To diagnose cytomegalovirus status from the catalog of TCR beta chain sequences, a statistical classification framework was built. V and J gene assignment, in a later analysis, came from comparing TCR nucleotide sequences with IMGT/GENE-DB human TR gene sequences. Using the TCRdist pipeline, a later analysis assigned CDR3 sequences along with most-parsimonious VDJ recombination scenarios. A later analysis defined each TCR beta chain by its CDR3 amino acid sequence plus V-gene family, and excluded reads lacking a unique V-gene family. To address suspected cross-contamination and a sequencing artifact, a later analysis removed around 590 highly shared, low-generation-probability nucleotide sequences. A later analysis calculated a clonal expansion index for each public chain from normalized within-repertoire ranks of inferred template counts. In a later analysis, generation probabilities were computed using a VDJ recombination model fitted to out-of-frame rearrangements, and the results were checked against IGoR. In a later analysis, TCR-TCR, TCR-HLA and TCR-CMV co-occurrence was scored with hypergeometric tests, and a repertoire-size bias correction was applied to TCR pairs. To estimate false discovery rates, a later analysis permuted the HLA or CMV assignments 20 times. In a later analysis, co-occurring TCRs were grouped using DBSCAN, and TCRdist sequence similarity was added for clustering within HLA-allele-positive subsets. Repertoires with fewer than 30,000 or more than 120,000 public chains were left out of co-occurrence clustering, as were five repertoires with anomalous nucleotide sharing. Here the immuneACCESS table is served through TCRdb, limited to in-frame sequences with V and J called. Missing clones are a known gap in these copies; in checked studies unresolved V genes cover under half, and the rest lacks a known reason. The DNA gave D and trimming, while V, J and clone size come from that table. The sample has more than 85,000 clones on record, about 75% of them singletons. The ten top clones hold roughly a tenth of the sample.

In the germline V gene, CDR1 corresponds to MGHRA and CDR2 to YSYEKL. Including cysteine and phenylalanine, the CDR3 has 15 amino acids. The entry retains the CDR3 DNA only, 45 bases that are in frame from base 1. Between the V and J ends, shortened by 4 bases and 3 bases respectively, the junction contains 13 bases. The chain links TRBV4-1 with TRBJ1-5; the D gene is possibly TRBD1, with 5 bases matching. The receptor was isolated from a man younger than 40 in good health and CMV-seropositive. The sample taken for sequencing was PBMCs. The DNA sequence is given as TGCGCCAGCAGCCTAGGGGTGCAGCACAATCAGCCCCAGCATTTT. Its translation is CASSLGVQHNQPQHF.